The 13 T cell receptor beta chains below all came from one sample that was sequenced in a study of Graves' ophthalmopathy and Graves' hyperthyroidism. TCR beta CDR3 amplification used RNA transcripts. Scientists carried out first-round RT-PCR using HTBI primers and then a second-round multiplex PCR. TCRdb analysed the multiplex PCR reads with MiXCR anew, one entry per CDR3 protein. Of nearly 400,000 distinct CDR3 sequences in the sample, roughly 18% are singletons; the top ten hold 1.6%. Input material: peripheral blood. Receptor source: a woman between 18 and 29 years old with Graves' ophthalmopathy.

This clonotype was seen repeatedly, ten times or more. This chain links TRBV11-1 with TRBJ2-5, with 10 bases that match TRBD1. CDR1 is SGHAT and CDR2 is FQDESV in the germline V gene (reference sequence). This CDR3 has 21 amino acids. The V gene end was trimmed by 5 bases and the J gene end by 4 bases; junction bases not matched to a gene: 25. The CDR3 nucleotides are TGTGCCAGCAGCCGTACATTGGACAGACCCCCCCCCGGGACAGGGGCAGAGACCCAGTACTTC. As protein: CASSRTLDRPPPGTGAETQYF. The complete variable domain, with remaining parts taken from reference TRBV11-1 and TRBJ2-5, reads EAEVAQSPRYKITEKSQAVAFWCDPISGHATLYWYRQILGQGPELLVQFQDESVVDDSQLPKDRFSAERLKGVDSTLKIQPAELGDSAMYLCASSRTLDRPPPGTGAETQYFGPGTRLLVL.

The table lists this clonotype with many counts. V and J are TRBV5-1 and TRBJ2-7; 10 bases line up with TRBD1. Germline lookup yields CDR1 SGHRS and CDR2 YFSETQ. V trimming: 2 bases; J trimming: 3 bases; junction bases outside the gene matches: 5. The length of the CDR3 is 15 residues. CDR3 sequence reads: CASSFVGTGVYEQYF. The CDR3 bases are TGCGCCAGCAGCTTCGTCGGGACAGGGGTCTACGAGCAGTACTTC.

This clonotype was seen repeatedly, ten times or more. The CDR3 DNA follows: TGTGCCACCACCCGGACAGGAACGTCCTACGAGCAGTACTTC. This sequence encodes CATTRTGTSYEQYF. The chain uses TRBV12-3 or TRBV12-4 and TRBJ2-7; 7 nucleotides line up with TRBD1. The junction had 10 bases not matched to a gene; V was cut back by 10 bases and J by 1 base. The CDR3 spans 14 residues.

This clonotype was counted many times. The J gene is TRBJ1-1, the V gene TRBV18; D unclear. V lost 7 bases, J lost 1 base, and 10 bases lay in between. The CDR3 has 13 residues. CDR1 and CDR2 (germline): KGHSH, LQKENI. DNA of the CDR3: TGTGCCAGCTTCACGGACCCGAACACTGAAGCTTTCTTT. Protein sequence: CASFTDPNTEAFF.

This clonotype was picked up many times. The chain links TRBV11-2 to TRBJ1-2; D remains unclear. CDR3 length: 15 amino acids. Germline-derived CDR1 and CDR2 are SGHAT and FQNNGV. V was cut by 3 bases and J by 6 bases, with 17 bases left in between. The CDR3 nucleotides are TGTGCCAGCAGCTTCCGCCGGGTAGTAGACGATGGCTACACCTTC. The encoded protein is CASSFRRVVDDGYTF.

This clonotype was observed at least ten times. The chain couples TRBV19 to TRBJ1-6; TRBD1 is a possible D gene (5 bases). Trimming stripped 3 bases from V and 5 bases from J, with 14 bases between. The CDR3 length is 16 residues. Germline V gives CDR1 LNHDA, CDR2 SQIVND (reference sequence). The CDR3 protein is CASSITRDVNNSPLHF. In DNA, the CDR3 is TGTGCCAGTAGTATCACACGGGACGTGAATAATTCACCCCTCCACTTT.

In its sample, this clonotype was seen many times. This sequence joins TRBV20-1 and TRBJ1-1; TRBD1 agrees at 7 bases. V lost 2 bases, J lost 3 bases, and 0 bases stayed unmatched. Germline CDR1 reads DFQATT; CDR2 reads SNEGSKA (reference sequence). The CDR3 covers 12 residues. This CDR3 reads CSARQGDTEAFF. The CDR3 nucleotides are TGCAGTGCTAGACAGGGGGACACTGAAGCTTTCTTT.

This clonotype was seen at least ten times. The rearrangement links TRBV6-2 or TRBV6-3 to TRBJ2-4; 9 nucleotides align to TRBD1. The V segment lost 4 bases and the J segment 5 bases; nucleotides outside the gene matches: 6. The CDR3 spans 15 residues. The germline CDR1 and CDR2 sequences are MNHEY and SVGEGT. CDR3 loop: CASSSSRQGENIQYF. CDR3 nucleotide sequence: TGTGCCAGCAGTTCCTCTAGACAGGGGGAAAACATTCAGTACTTC.

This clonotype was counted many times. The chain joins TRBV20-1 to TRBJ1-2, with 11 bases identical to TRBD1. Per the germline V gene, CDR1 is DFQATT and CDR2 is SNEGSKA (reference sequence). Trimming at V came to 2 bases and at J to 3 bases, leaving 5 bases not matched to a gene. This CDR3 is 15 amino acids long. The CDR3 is CSARPDRGRYYGYTF. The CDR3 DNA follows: TGCAGTGCTAGACCGGACAGGGGGCGTTACTATGGCTACACCTTC.

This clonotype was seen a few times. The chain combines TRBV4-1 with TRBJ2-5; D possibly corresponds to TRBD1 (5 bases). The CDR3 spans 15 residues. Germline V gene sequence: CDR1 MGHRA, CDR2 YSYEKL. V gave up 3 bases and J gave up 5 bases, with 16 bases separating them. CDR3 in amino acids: CASSHSDSPMETQYF. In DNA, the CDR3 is TGCGCCAGCAGCCACTCCGACAGCCCCATGGAGACCCAGTACTTC.

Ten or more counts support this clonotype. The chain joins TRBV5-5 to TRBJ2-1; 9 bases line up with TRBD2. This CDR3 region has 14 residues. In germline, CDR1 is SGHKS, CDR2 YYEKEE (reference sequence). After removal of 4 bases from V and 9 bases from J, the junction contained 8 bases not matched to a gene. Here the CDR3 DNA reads TGTGCCAGCAGCCCGGGACTAGCAGGGGGTGAGCAGTTCTTC. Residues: CASSPGLAGGEQFF.

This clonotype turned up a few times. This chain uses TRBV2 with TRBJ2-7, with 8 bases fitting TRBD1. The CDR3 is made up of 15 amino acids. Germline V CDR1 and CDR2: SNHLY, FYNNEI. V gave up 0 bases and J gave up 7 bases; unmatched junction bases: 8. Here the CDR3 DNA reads TGTGCCAGCAGTGAAGCGCTCGGGACAGGTGGGGAGCAGTACTTC. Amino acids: CASSEALGTGGEQYF. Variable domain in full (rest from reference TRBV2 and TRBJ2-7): EPEVTQTPSHQVTQMGQEVILRCVPISNHLYFYWYRQILGQKVEFLVSFYNNEISEKSEIFDDQFSVERPDGSNFTLKIRSTKLEDSAMYFCASSEALGTGGEQYFGPGTRLTVT.

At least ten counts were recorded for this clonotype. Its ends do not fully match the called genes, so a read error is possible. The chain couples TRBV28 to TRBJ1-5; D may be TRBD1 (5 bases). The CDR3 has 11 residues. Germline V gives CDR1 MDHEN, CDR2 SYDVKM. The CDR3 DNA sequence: TGTGCCAGCAGTGCCCCCCGATCCAGGGATTTT. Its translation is CASSAPRSRDF.